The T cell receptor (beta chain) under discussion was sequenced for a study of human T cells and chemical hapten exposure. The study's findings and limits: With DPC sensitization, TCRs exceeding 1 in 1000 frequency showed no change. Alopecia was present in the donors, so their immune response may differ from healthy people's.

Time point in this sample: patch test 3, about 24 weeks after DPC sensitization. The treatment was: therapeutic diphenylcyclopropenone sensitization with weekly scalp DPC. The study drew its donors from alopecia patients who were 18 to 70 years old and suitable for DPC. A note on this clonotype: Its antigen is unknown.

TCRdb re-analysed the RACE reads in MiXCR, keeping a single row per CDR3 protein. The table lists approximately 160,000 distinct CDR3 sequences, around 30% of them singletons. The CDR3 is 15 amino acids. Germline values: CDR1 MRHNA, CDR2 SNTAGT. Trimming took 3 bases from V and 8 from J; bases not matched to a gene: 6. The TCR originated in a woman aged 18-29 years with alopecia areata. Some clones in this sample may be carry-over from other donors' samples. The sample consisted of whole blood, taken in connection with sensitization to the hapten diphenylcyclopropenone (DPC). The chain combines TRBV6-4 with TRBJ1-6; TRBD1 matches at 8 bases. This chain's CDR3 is CASSESGGADSPLHF. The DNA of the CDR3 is TGTGCCAGCAGTGAATCAGGGGGCGCGGATTCACCCCTCCACTTT.